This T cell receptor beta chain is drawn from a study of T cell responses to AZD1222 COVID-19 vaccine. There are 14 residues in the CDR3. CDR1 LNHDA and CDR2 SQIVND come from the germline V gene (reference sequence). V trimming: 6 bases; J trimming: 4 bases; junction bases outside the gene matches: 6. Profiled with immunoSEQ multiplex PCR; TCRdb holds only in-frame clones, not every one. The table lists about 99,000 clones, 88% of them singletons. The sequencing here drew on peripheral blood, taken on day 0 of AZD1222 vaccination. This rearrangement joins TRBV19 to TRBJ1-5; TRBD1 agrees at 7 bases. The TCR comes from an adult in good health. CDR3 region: CASRRTGQNQPQHF. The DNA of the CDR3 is TGTGCCAGTAGGAGGACAGGACAAAATCAGCCCCAGCATTTT.